This T cell receptor beta chain was retrieved from a study of blood T cell repertoires in COVID-19. At the level of the study: Acute and convalescent COVID-19 specimens originated in the United States, Italy and Spain. Nucleic acid was either cDNA or gDNA, and it came from T cells, B-cell-depleted T cells, or PBMCs.

With 4 bases clipped from V and 0 bases from J, the junction kept 9 bases outside the gene matches. The CDR3 totals 19 residues. In germline, CDR1 is SGDLS, CDR2 YYNGEE. Per the authors' pipeline: From reference gene primer amplification, estimates of nucleated cell counts were derived. Some clones are missing from TCRdb's copy, which holds only in-frame ones; the method was immunoSEQ multiplex PCR. Clone size and the V and J calls come from that table; the DNA yielded D and trimming. The sample has some 57,000 clones, roughly 83% seen once. V and J are TRBV9 and TRBJ2-1; TRBD2 matches 14 bases. The receptor's source is a woman of 80 years or more with acute or convalescent COVID-19. Source material: peripheral blood. CDR3 loop: CASSTPGTSGGSSYNEQFF. The CDR3 region has the DNA TGTGCCAGCAGCACACCCGGGACTAGCGGGGGTAGCTCCTACAATGAGCAGTTCTTC.